Following are 20 T cell receptor beta chains from one sample sequenced in a study of shared clonotypes between healthy human individuals. Profiling relied on immunoSEQ multiplex PCR, and the TCRdb table lists in-frame clones only, not all of them. The table has about 2,500,000 clones, about 92% seen once. The sample comprised naive CD4+ T cells sorted from blood. Subset described: CD45RA+ positively selected. These TCRs come from a man aged 18-30 years in good health.

The chain links TRBV18 to TRBJ2-7; TRBD1 aligns across 8 bases. The germline CDR1 and CDR2 sequences are KGHSH and LQKENI. Trimming took 6 bases from V and 5 from J; bases not matched to a gene: 6. This CDR3 is 13 amino acids long. The CDR3 loop reads CASSGQGFNEQYF. CDR3 coding DNA: TGTGCCAGCTCTGGACAGGGTTTCAACGAGCAGTACTTC.

J is TRBJ2-4 and V is TRBV4-1, with D unclear. V was clipped by 1 base and J by 14 bases, with 15 bases between them. The germline V gene has CDR1 MGHRA and CDR2 YSYEKL. This CDR3 is 13 amino acids long. CDR3 sequence reads: CASSQGPSFRKYF. The CDR3 DNA reads TGCGCCAGCAGCCAAGGGCCCTCCTTCCGGAAGTACTTC.

The rearrangement joins TRBV18 to TRBJ1-5; TRBD1 matches at 9 bases. The germline gives CDR1 KGHSH, CDR2 LQKENI. This CDR3 contains 15 residues. Trimming at V came to 5 bases and at J to 3 bases, leaving 5 bases not matched to a gene. In DNA form, the CDR3 reads TGTGCCAGCTCATCAGGGACAGGGTTCAATCAGCCCCAGCATTTT. Its translation: CASSSGTGFNQPQHF.

The chain links TRBV28 to TRBJ1-5; D might be TRBD1 (6 bases). From germline, CDR1 is MDHEN and CDR2 SYDVKM. CDR3 length equals 15 residues. With 7 bases removed from V and 5 bases from J, the gap between germline ends came to 18 bases. This CDR3 is CASIPSRTEYQPQHF. As DNA, the CDR3 is TGTGCCAGCATCCCGAGTCGGACAGAATATCAGCCCCAGCATTTT.

J is TRBJ2-1 and V is TRBV6-5; 7 bases map to TRBD2. CDR1 MNHEY and CDR2 SVGAGI come from the germline V gene. The CDR3 sequence is 15 residues long. J lost 8 bases, V lost 5 bases, and 12 bases had no gene match. The CDR3 nucleotides are TGTGCCAGCAGTGTCGGACTAGTGATGATTCATGAGCAGTTCTTC. Protein: CASSVGLVMIHEQFF.

The chain combines TRBV19 with TRBJ2-7; TRBD2 agrees at 12 bases. Germline V gene data show CDR1 as LNHDA and CDR2 as SQIVND (reference sequence). The CDR3 runs to 13 residues. Trimming cost V 10 bases and J 6 bases; bases outside gene matches: 7. CDR3 sequence: CATRLAGAGEQYF. The CDR3 bases are TGTGCCACCCGACTAGCGGGAGCCGGCGAGCAGTACTTC. Using reference TRBV19 and TRBJ2-7 for the parts outside the CDR3, the full variable domain is DGGITQSPKYLFRKEGQNVTLSCEQNLNHDAMYWYRQDPGQGLRLIYYSQIVNDFQKGDIAEGYSVSREKKESFPLTVTSAQKNPTAFYLCATRLAGAGEQYFGPGTRLTVT.

This clone was found a few times. The sample has other DNA sequences that encode this CDR3 too. This chain joins TRBV30 and TRBJ2-2; D call uncertain. Trimming cost V 3 bases and J 2 bases, with 7 bases left between them. The CDR3 is made up of 13 amino acids. The germline V gene encodes CDR1 GTSNPN and CDR2 SVGIG (reference sequence). The chain's CDR3 is CAWRASNTGELFF. The DNA for the CDR3 is TGTGCCTGGAGGGCCAGTAACACCGGGGAGCTGTTTTTT.

The J gene is TRBJ1-5, the V gene TRBV6-6; 8 bases fit TRBD1. There are 14 residues in the CDR3. V lost 6 bases and J lost 11; bases outside the gene matches: 12. Looked up from germline, CDR1 is MNHNY and CDR2 is SVGAGI (reference sequence). CDR3 DNA sequence: TGTGCCAGCAGACCCGGACAGGGATCCCTGGCCCAGCATTTT. Its translation is CASRPGQGSLAQHF.

This chain joins TRBV9 and TRBJ2-5; 12 nucleotides agree with TRBD2. The CDR3 has 17 residues. Germline V gives CDR1 SGDLS, CDR2 YYNGEE. V was pared by 3 bases and J by 2 bases, with 8 bases of the junction left unmatched. The CDR3 protein is CASSAGLAGTIQETQYF. As DNA, the CDR3 is TGTGCCAGCAGCGCCGGACTAGCGGGGACAATACAAGAGACCCAGTACTTC.

The chain is built from TRBV10-3 and TRBJ2-5, with D perhaps TRBD1 (6 bases). Germline assignment: CDR1 ENHRY and CDR2 SYGVKD. Trimming removed 5 bases at V and 2 bases at J, with 9 bases between. This CDR3 is built from 13 residues. CDR3 loop: CAISYREQETQYF. CDR3 DNA sequence: TGTGCCATCAGTTACAGGGAACAAGAGACCCAGTACTTC.

Only one count was recorded for this clone. The chain links TRBV18 to TRBJ2-7; a possible D gene is TRBD1 (5 bases). Germline assignment: CDR1 KGHSH and CDR2 LQKENI. Between the trimmed V and J ends, which lost 5 bases and 4 bases, there was a span of 9 bases. CDR3 length equals 12 residues. The CDR3 here is CASSSYRYEQYF. Written as DNA, the CDR3 is TGTGCCAGCTCATCCTACAGGTACGAGCAGTACTTC. Based on the CDR3 plus reference TRBV18 and TRBJ2-7, the full variable domain is NAGVMQNPRHLVRRRGQEARLRCSPMKGHSHVYWYRQLPEEGLKFMVYLQKENIIDESGMPKERFSAEFPKEGPSILRIQQVVRGDSAAYFCASSSYRYEQYFGPGTRLTVT.

In DNA form, the CDR3 reads TGTGCCAGTAGTATGTCTGGGACAGACCTAGCCAAAAACATTCAGTACTTC. This translates into CASSMSGTDLAKNIQYF. The J gene is TRBJ2-4, the V gene TRBV19; TRBD1 aligns across 7 bases. The CDR3 totals 17 residues. CDR1 is LNHDA and CDR2 is SQIVND in the germline V gene (reference sequence). The trim removed 3 bases at V and 0 bases at J, leaving 8 bases unmatched.

This chain joins TRBV25-1 and TRBJ2-5, with D unresolved. V lost 2 bases, J lost 2 bases, and 6 bases lay in between. This CDR3 is 13 amino acids long. Germline CDR1 MGHDK, CDR2 SYGVNS. CDR3: CASSELRQETQYF. The CDR3 region has the DNA TGTGCCAGCAGTGAACTCAGACAAGAGACCCAGTACTTC. Supplemented by reference TRBV25-1 and TRBJ2-5, the full variable domain reads EADIYQTPRYLVIGTGKKITLECSQTMGHDKMYWYQQDPGMELHLIHYSYGVNSTEKGDLSSESTVSRIRTEHFPLTLESARPSHTSQYLCASSELRQETQYFGPGTRLLVL.

The rearrangement uses TRBV27 and TRBJ2-7; 13 nucleotides match TRBD2. The V and J ends lost 6 bases and 7 bases, in that order; junction bases with no gene match: 9. Germline CDR1 MNHEY, CDR2 SMNVEV (reference sequence). The CDR3 has 15 residues. The CDR3 region is CASSPIGLAGEEQYF. The CDR3 DNA sequence: TGTGCCAGCAGCCCAATCGGACTAGCGGGAGAAGAGCAGTACTTC.

The chain carries TRBV29-1 and TRBJ2-3; D gene uncertain. CDR3 length equals 13 residues. The ends were cut back, 2 bases at V and 9 bases at J, with 15 bases in the middle. Germline V gene sequence: CDR1 SQVTM, CDR2 ANQGSEA. The CDR3 is CSVESARGGTQYF. The CDR3 DNA reads as TGCAGCGTTGAATCAGCCCGCGGCGGCACGCAGTATTTT.

Worth noting for this clone: Other DNA sequences in the sample encode the same CDR3. This chain links TRBV6-1 with TRBJ2-2; the D is unclear. Trimming took off 1 base at V and 5 bases at J, with 5 bases between the two ends. In germline, CDR1 is MNHNS, CDR2 SASEGT. The CDR3 consists of 13 residues. CDR3 protein: CASSEVRTGELFF. CDR3 DNA sequence: TGTGCCAGCAGTGAAGTCAGGACCGGGGAGCTGTTTTTT.

The genes are TRBV5-4 and TRBJ2-3; D ambiguous. Deletions cut 3 bases from V and 7 bases from J, with 12 bases between. The CDR3 loop spans 13 amino acids. The germline V gene has CDR1 SGHNT and CDR2 YYREEE (reference sequence). The CDR3 DNA follows: TGTGCCAGCAGCTCCGCGGCACTTAATACGCAGTATTTT. This encodes CASSSAALNTQYF.

V usage is TRBV4-1 and J usage is TRBJ1-2; no definite D call. The CDR3 consists of 16 residues. Germline loops: CDR1 MGHRA, CDR2 YSYEKL. Trimming cost V 0 bases and J 4 bases, with 15 bases left between them. CDR3 region: CASSQDDSGRRYGYTF. The DNA for the CDR3 is TGCGCCAGCAGCCAAGATGACTCCGGACGGCGCTATGGCTACACCTTC.

The gene calls are TRBV30 and TRBJ2-1; D might be TRBD2 (5 bases). Germline lookup yields CDR1 GTSNPN and CDR2 SVGIG (reference sequence). Trimming cost V 3 bases and J 0 bases, with 9 bases left between them. The CDR3 has 14 residues. The chain's CDR3 is CAWRIGGSYNEQFF. CDR3 nucleotides: TGTGCCTGGAGGATAGGAGGCTCCTACAATGAGCAGTTCTTC.

This sequence joins TRBV5-4 and TRBJ2-1; the match to TRBD2 covers 14 bases. Germline V gene sequence: CDR1 SGHNT, CDR2 YYREEE (reference sequence). The CDR3 contains 16 residues. Unmatched junction bases numbered 10, after V lost 4 bases and J lost 10 bases. Written as DNA, the CDR3 is TGTGCCAGCAGCCAACGACTAGCGGGAGGGCCAGGGGAGCAGTTCTTC. It translates to CASSQRLAGGPGEQFF.